This entry is about one T cell receptor beta chain. These data originate in a study of blood T cell repertoires in COVID-19. Looking at the study overall: Researchers got acute and convalescent COVID-19 samples from the United States, Italy and Spain.

Assay used: immunoSEQ multiplex PCR; TCRdb lists only in-frame clones, some missing. This sample yields 100,000 to 120,000 clones, of which 88% are seen a single time; 3% to 3.5% belongs to the top ten. CDR1 and CDR2 from the germline V gene are LNHDA and SQIVND (reference sequence). The length of the CDR3 is 17 residues. With V trimmed by 6 bases and J by 1 base, 13 bases remained unmatched. The genes are TRBV19 and TRBJ2-3; TRBD2 matches 7 bases. This sequence originates from a woman between 50 and 59 years old with acute or convalescent COVID-19. The source material was peripheral blood. CDR3 loop: CASSQTGAGVGTDTQYF. DNA for the CDR3: TGTGCCAGTAGCCAAACCGGGGCGGGAGTCGGCACAGATACGCAGTATTTT.